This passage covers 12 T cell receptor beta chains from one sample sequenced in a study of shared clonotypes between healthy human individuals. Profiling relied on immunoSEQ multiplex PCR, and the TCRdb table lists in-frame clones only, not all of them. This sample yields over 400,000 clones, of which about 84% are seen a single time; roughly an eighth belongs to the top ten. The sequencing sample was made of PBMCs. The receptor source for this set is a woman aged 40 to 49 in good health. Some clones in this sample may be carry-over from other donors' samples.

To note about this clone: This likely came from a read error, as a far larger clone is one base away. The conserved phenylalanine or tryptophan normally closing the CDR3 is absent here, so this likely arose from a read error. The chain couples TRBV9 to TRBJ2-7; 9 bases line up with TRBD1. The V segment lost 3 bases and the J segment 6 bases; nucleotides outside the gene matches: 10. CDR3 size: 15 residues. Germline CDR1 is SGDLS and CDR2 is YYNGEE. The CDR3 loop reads CASSASTGGIGEQYL. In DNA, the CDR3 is TGTGCCAGCAGCGCCTCGACAGGGGGTATTGGCGAGCAGTACCTC.

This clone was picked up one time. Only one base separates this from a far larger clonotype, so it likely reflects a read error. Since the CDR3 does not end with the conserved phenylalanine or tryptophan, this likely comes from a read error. CDR3 amino acids: CAWSLTATLGYTL. The CDR3 bases are TGTGCCTGGAGTCTTACCGCAACACTTGGCTACACCTTA. This sequence joins TRBV30 and TRBJ1-2; D gene unclear. The CDR3 contains 13 residues. Germline V CDR1 and CDR2: GTSNPN, SVGIG (reference sequence). V was cut by 2 bases and J by 7 bases, with 14 bases left in between.

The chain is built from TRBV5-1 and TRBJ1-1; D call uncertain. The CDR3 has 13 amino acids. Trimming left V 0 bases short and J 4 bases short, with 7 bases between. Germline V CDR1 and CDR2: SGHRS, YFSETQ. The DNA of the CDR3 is TGCGCCAGCAGCTTGGGGGTGAGCACTGAAGCTTTCTTT. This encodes CASSLGVSTEAFF.

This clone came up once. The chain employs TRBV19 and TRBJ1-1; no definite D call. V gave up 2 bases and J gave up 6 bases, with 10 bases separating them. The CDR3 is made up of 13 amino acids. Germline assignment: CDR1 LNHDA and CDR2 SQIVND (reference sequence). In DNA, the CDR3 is TGTGCCAGTAGTATACAGGACTCCGCTGAAGCTTTCTTT. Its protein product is CASSIQDSAEAFF. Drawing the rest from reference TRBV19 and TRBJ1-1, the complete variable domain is DGGITQSPKYLFRKEGQNVTLSCEQNLNHDAMYWYRQDPGQGLRLIYYSQIVNDFQKGDIAEGYSVSREKKESFPLTVTSAQKNPTAFYLCASSIQDSAEAFFGQGTRLTVV.

Here the CDR3 reads CASSRPGTDEQFF. The CDR3 DNA sequence: TGTGCCAGCAGTCGCCCCGGGACGGATGAGCAGTTCTTC. The J gene is TRBJ2-1, the V gene TRBV28, with D perhaps TRBD1 or TRBD2 (5 bases each). The germline gives CDR1 MDHEN, CDR2 SYDVKM. The CDR3 is 13 residues long. Trimming pared 5 bases from V and 8 bases from J, leaving 13 bases between.

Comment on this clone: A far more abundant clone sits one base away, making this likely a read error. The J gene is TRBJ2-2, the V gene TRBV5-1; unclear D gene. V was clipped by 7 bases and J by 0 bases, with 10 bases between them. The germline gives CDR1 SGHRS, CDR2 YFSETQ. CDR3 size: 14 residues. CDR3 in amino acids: CASSGRPNTGELFF. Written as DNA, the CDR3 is TGCGCCAGCTCCGGCCGACCGAACACCGGGGAGCTGTTTTTT.

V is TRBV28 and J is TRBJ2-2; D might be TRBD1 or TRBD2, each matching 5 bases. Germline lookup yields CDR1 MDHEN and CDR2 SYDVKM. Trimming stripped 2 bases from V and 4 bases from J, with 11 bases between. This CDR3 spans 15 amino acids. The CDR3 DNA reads TGTGCCAGCAGTTTAGAAGGGGCGGGCACCGGGGAGCTGTTTTTT. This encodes CASSLEGAGTGELFF.

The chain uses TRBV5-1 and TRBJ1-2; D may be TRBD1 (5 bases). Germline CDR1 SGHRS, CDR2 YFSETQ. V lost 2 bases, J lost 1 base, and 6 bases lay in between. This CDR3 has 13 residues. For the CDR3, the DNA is TGCGCCAGCAGCTTACAGGTTAACTATGGCTACACCTTC. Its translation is CASSLQVNYGYTF.

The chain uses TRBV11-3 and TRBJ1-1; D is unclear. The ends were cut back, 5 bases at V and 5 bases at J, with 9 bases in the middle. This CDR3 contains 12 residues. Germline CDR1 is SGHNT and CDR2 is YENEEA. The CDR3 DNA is TGTGCCAGCAGCCTCCGAGGTACTGAAGCTTTCTTT. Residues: CASSLRGTEAFF. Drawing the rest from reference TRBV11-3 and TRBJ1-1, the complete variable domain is EAGVVQSPRYKIIEKKQPVAFWCNPISGHNTLYWYLQNLGQGPELLIRYENEEAVDDSQLPKDRFSAERLKGVDSTLKIQPAELGDSAVYLCASSLRGTEAFFGQGTRLTVV.

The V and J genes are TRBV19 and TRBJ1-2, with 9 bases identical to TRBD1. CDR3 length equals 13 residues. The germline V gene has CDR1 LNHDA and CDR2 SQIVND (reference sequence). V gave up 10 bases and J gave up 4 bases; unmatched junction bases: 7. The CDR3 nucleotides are TGTGCCACCGCACAGGGGGCGCGCTATGGCTACACCTTC. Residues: CATAQGARYGYTF.

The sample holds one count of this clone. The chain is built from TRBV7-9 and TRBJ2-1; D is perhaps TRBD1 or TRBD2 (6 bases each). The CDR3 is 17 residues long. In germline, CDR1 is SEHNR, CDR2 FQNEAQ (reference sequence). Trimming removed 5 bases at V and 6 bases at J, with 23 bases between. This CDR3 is CASSHSGRGKGGNEQFF. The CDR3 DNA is TGTGCCAGCAGCCATTCTGGGCGAGGGAAGGGGGGCAATGAGCAGTTCTTC.

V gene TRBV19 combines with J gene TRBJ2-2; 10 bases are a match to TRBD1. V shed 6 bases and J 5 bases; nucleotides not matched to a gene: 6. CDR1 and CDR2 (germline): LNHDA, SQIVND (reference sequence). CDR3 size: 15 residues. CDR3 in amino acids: CASRPRDRGTGELFF. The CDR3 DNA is TGTGCCAGTAGACCCAGGGACAGGGGAACCGGGGAGCTGTTTTTT.